The clone carrying this T cell receptor beta chain was seen a single time. Its specificity is unknown. This entry comes from a study of blood T cells in healthy people across ages. The study, taken as a whole, reports: Possibly confounding the expanded clonotype changes was the fact that donor CMV status was unknown.

V dropped 5 bases and J dropped 8; count of bases not matched to a gene: 10. The CDR3 has 14 amino acids. CDR1 is MNHNS, CDR2 SASEGT, per germline. A second PCR of about 7 to 12 cycles used a sample-barcoded 5' primer and a J-beta primer mix. TCRdb called the 5' RACE reads again in MiXCR, with one record for every CDR3 protein. The sample gives roughly 700,000 distinct CDR3 sequences, around half of which show up once; 25% to 35% is in the top ten. The sequence came from a woman aged 60 to 75 in good health. This chain uses TRBV6-1 with TRBJ1-2; the match to TRBD1 covers 8 bases. The sequencing input was blood. The CDR3 loop reads CASSQGQELVGYTF. Written as DNA, the CDR3 is TGTGCCAGCAGTCAGGGACAGGAGTTAGTCGGCTACACCTTC.